This entry features one T cell receptor (beta chain) sequence. Antigen specificity is unknown. Memory CD4+ cells were the fraction left after CD45RA+ naive selection. The data originate from a study of shared clonotypes between healthy human individuals. Findings of the study overall: When compared with the clonotypes that were shared by all four sorted-subset donors, the non-shared clonotypes turned out to have lower generation probabilities.

The table came from immunoSEQ multiplex PCR; TCRdb's copy has only in-frame clones and leaves some out. The sample consists of over 400,000 clones, 90% to 96% of them appearing once. In germline, CDR1 is SEHNR, CDR2 FQNEAQ (reference sequence). This CDR3 contains 13 residues. V dropped 3 bases and J dropped 5 bases, with 8 bases sitting between them. The sequence was collected from a woman under 40 in good health. What was sequenced was naive CD4+ T cells sorted from blood. Stated subset: CD45RA+ positively selected. The chain employs TRBV7-9 and TRBJ2-1, with D unclear. DNA of the CDR3: TGTGCCAGCAGCTTCTCCGAGAACAATGAGCAGTTCTTC. Its translation is CASSFSENNEQFF. The variable domain in full, with the rest retrieved from reference TRBV7-9 and TRBJ2-1, is DTGVSQNPRHKITKRGQNVTFRCDPISEHNRLYWYRQTLGQGPEFLTYFQNEAQLEKSRLLSDRFSAERPKGSFSTLEIQRTEQGDSAMYLCASSFSENNEQFFGPGTRLTVL.